This TCR beta chain emerged from a study of T-cell reconstitution after alpha-beta-depleted transplantation in children. From germline, CDR1 is LGHNA and CDR2 YNFKEQ. J gave up 1 base and V 0 bases, and 0 bases lay outside the gene matches. This CDR3 has 15 amino acids. General observations from the study: From newly produced T cells came most of the T-cell counts and diversity one year after transplant. There were reportedly several hundred expanded graft clones from which alpha-beta T cells came about two months after transplant.

For TCRbeta, the library was prepared with unique molecular identifiers. From the PCR reads, TCRdb called clonotypes with MiXCR, one entry per CDR3 protein. The sample holds around 960,000 distinct CDR3 sequences, roughly 29% seen once. On this clonotype: Its matching antigen is unknown.

Sequences were derived from PBMCs, mostly from graft donor cells, sampled 360 days after TCRalphabeta/CD19-depleted stem cell transplant. The chain joins TRBV4-2 to TRBJ2-7, with 10 nucleotides matching TRBD2. The TCR sequence derives from a boy under two years old who had a stem cell transplant for SCID, so the T cells may come from the graft donor. The CDR3: CASSQEAGGSYEQYF. CDR3 in DNA: TGTGCCAGCAGCCAAGAAGCGGGGGGGTCCTACGAGCAGTACTTC.